The TCR beta chain described here comes from a study of blood T cell repertoires in COVID-19. Study-wide background: COVID-19 samples from acute and convalescent phases originated in the United States, Italy and Spain. T cells, B-cell-depleted T cells, or PBMCs supplied cDNA or gDNA.

How the authors handled the data: Reference gene primer amplification yielded estimated nucleated cell counts. Sequencing was performed with immunoSEQ multiplex PCR; in TCRdb, only in-frame clones are kept and a portion is missing. D and trimming were read from the DNA, whereas the V and J calls and clone size are those reported in that table. The sample shows over 130,000 clones, roughly 80% of them seen only once. V lost 5 bases to trimming and J lost 2 bases; unmatched junction nucleotides: 3. The CDR3 length is 14 residues. Germline V CDR1 and CDR2: SNHLY, FYNNEI. Sequencing used peripheral blood. The sequence was collected from a human donor in a cohort sampled during active COVID-19. The rearrangement joins TRBV2 to TRBJ1-5; 7 nucleotides align to TRBD1. CDR3 sequence: CASSFDRGNQPQHF. The DNA of the CDR3 is TGTGCCAGCAGTTTCGACAGGGGCAATCAGCCCCAGCATTTT.